These 21 T cell receptor beta chains were sequenced from one sample in a study of blood T cell repertoires in COVID-19. The table came from immunoSEQ multiplex PCR; TCRdb's copy has only in-frame clones and leaves some out. The sample contains some 50,000 clones, roughly 84% of which appear only once. Sequencing was done on a sample of peripheral blood. These receptors originate from a man aged 50-60 years with acute or convalescent COVID-19.

The chain has TRBV3-1 (or the pseudogene TRBV3-2) and TRBJ1-1; no firm D call. Germline V gives CDR1 LGHDT, CDR2 YNNKEL (reference sequence). V was trimmed by 10 bases and J by 1 base, leaving 16 bases between them. The CDR3 totals 14 residues. CDR3 in DNA: TGTGCCACCCGGAGGGCTGGGGAGAACACTGAAGCTTTCTTT. Residues: CATRRAGENTEAFF.

CDR3 in amino acids: CASSGRTSLGEQFF. CDR3 nucleotide sequence: TGTGCCAGCAGCGGGAGGACTAGCTTGGGCGAGCAGTTCTTC. The chain is built from TRBV5-4 and TRBJ2-1; 8 bases line up with TRBD2. The CDR3 has 14 residues. Per the germline V gene, CDR1 is SGHNT and CDR2 is YYREEE (reference sequence). Trimming took 4 bases from V and 10 from J; bases not matched to a gene: 10.

Details on this clone: Other DNA sequences in this sample translate to the same CDR3. The rearrangement joins TRBV27 to TRBJ1-2; D remains unclear. The germline V gene encodes CDR1 MNHEY and CDR2 SMNVEV (reference sequence). Trimming took 2 bases from V and 2 from J, leaving 6 bases between them. The CDR3 totals 13 residues. The CDR3 here is CASSLTVNYGYTF. The CDR3 nucleotides are TGTGCCAGCAGTTTAACAGTGAACTATGGCTACACCTTC.

The chain has TRBV6-2 or TRBV6-3 and TRBJ1-5; 9 nucleotides match TRBD1. Per the germline V gene, CDR1 is MNHEY and CDR2 is SVGEGT. V was pared by 6 bases and J by 7 bases, with 10 bases of the junction left unmatched. The CDR3 totals 15 residues. The CDR3 coding sequence is TGTGCCAGCAGCCTACGGGGACAGGGAGGGCAGCCCCAGCATTTT. It codes for CASSLRGQGGQPQHF.

J is TRBJ2-2 and V is TRBV11-2; 8 bases map to TRBD2. This CDR3 is 15 amino acids long. The germline V gene encodes CDR1 SGHAT and CDR2 FQNNGV. V was pared by 5 bases and J by 4 bases, with 6 bases of the junction left unmatched. CDR3 bases: TGTGCCAGCAGCCCTGGACTAGCTCTCACCGGGGAGCTGTTTTTT. As protein: CASSPGLALTGELFF.

The V and J genes are TRBV9 and TRBJ2-1; the match to TRBD1 covers 11 bases. The CDR3 is 16 amino acids. The germline V gene encodes CDR1 SGDLS and CDR2 YYNGEE. Trimming at V came to 6 bases and at J to 9 bases, leaving 14 bases not matched to a gene. The CDR3 is CASTRGGGQGAVEQFF. For the CDR3, the DNA is TGTGCCAGCACCAGGGGGGGCGGACAGGGGGCCGTTGAGCAGTTCTTC.

The count of this clone is one. V and J are TRBV6-4 and TRBJ2-1, with a possible D match to TRBD2 (6 bases). The CDR3 contains 13 residues. Trimming removed 10 bases at V and 5 bases at J, with 15 bases between. Germline CDR1 and CDR2: MRHNA and SNTAGT. The CDR3 loop reads CATSIGSHNEQFF. The CDR3 DNA follows: TGTGCCACCTCCATCGGGAGCCACAATGAGCAGTTCTTC.

J is TRBJ2-1 and V is TRBV18; 16 nucleotides match TRBD2. The CDR3 is made up of 18 amino acids. Germline V gene sequence: CDR1 KGHSH, CDR2 LQKENI. After removal of 4 bases from V and 5 bases from J, the junction contained 8 bases not matched to a gene. The CDR3 coding sequence is TGTGCCAGCTCACGTCCCGGGACTAGCGGGGGGGAACACAATGAGCAGTTCTTC. It codes for CASSRPGTSGGEHNEQFF.

The rearrangement links TRBV7-2 to TRBJ1-1, with D possibly being TRBD1 (5 bases). Germline V gene lookup returns CDR1 SGHTA and CDR2 FQGNSA. The CDR3 loop spans 15 amino acids. V was trimmed by 1 base and J by 1 base, leaving 10 bases between them. The CDR3, as DNA: TGTGCCAGCAGCTTAGTGGGGGGAGGGAACACTGAAGCTTTCTTT. This gives the protein CASSLVGGGNTEAFF.

The chain joins TRBV7-8 to TRBJ2-7, with 7 bases lining up with TRBD1. The germline gives CDR1 SGHVS, CDR2 FQNEAQ. There are 12 residues in the CDR3. V shed 5 bases, J shed 7 bases, and the junction held 5 bases outside the gene matches. In nucleotides, the CDR3 is TGTGCCAGCAGCCTAACAGGGGAAGAGCAGTACTTC. As protein: CASSLTGEEQYF.

The chain uses TRBV9 and TRBJ1-2; D might be TRBD1 (6 bases). Between the trimmed V and J ends, which lost 0 bases and 0 bases, there was a span of 21 bases. The germline CDR1 and CDR2 sequences are SGDLS and YYNGEE. The CDR3 runs 19 residues. The CDR3 region has the DNA TGTGCCAGCAGCGTAGAATTGTACAGGGAAGTGGGATCTAACTATGGCTACACCTTC. Amino acids: CASSVELYREVGSNYGYTF.

The chain employs TRBV14 and TRBJ2-7; 7 positions match TRBD1. The CDR3 covers 15 residues. Trimming at V came to 4 bases and at J to 3 bases, leaving 9 bases not matched to a gene. Germline V gene data show CDR1 as SGHDN and CDR2 as FVKESK. CDR3 protein: CASSPQGVLYYEQYF. The CDR3 bases are TGTGCCAGCAGCCCGCAGGGGGTTCTCTACTACGAGCAGTACTTC.

The table lists this clone with a count of one. The chain uses TRBV2 and TRBJ2-4; D is perhaps TRBD2 (7 bases). Germline CDR1 and CDR2: SNHLY and FYNNEI. Trimming pared 6 bases from V and 6 bases from J, leaving 15 bases between. The CDR3 is 14 amino acids. CDR3 bases: TGTGCCAGCAGAGGAAGGGGGGAGGGAAACATTCAGTACTTC. Translated, it gives CASRGRGEGNIQYF. Based on the CDR3 plus reference TRBV2 and TRBJ2-4, the full variable domain is EPEVTQTPSHQVTQMGQEVILRCVPISNHLYFYWYRQILGQKVEFLVSFYNNEISEKSEIFDDQFSVERPDGSNFTLKIRSTKLEDSAMYFCASRGRGEGNIQYFGAGTRLSVL.

This clone has just one count. The chain joins TRBV5-1 to TRBJ2-5, with D possibly matching TRBD2 (5 bases). Germline CDR1 reads SGHRS; CDR2 reads YFSETQ. The CDR3 length is 16 residues. Trimming left V 2 bases short and J 5 bases short, with 19 bases between. The CDR3 sequence: CASSFPRFGERETQYF. Here the CDR3 DNA reads TGCGCCAGCAGCTTTCCCCGGTTCGGGGAGAGGGAGACCCAGTACTTC.

This clone was seen a single time. CDR3 coding DNA: TGCGCCAGCAGCCAACCATATCGAGGCAGGGGGGAAGCTTTCTTT. The encoded protein is CASSQPYRGRGEAFF. This chain joins TRBV4-1 and TRBJ1-1, with TRBD1 identical over 7 bases. CDR3 length: 15 residues. The junction had 11 bases not matched to a gene; V was cut back by 2 bases and J by 8 bases. From germline, CDR1 is MGHRA and CDR2 YSYEKL.

The rearrangement uses TRBV10-1 and TRBJ1-5; tentatively, D is TRBD1 (5 bases). The CDR3 has 14 amino acids. The V gene's germline CDR1 is WNHNN and CDR2 SYGVQD (reference sequence). Between the trimmed V and J ends, which lost 8 bases and 1 base, there was a span of 12 bases. The CDR3, as DNA: TGCGCCAGCGAGGGTCGGGGGAGCAATCAGCCCCAGCATTTT. Its translation is CASEGRGSNQPQHF.

The chain is built from TRBV3-1 (or the pseudogene TRBV3-2) and TRBJ2-1; TRBD2 matches 13 bases. CDR1 and CDR2 (germline): LGHDT, YNNKEL (reference sequence). V lost 0 bases, J lost 9 bases, and 5 bases stayed unmatched. This CDR3 contains 16 residues. The CDR3 region is CASSQELAGGPGEQFF. In DNA form, the CDR3 reads TGTGCCAGCAGCCAAGAACTAGCGGGAGGGCCGGGTGAGCAGTTCTTC.

This chain uses TRBV7-8 with TRBJ1-4, with 9 bases matching TRBD1. V gave up 3 bases and J gave up 1 base; unmatched junction bases: 6. The CDR3 totals 17 residues. Looked up from germline, CDR1 is SGHVS and CDR2 is FQNEAQ. The CDR3: CASSFVPGQGTNEKLFF. CDR3 DNA: TGTGCCAGCAGCTTCGTCCCGGGACAGGGAACTAATGAAAAACTGTTTTTT.

This clone was recorded only once. The gene calls are TRBV4-2 and TRBJ1-2; 7 positions match TRBD1. V gave up 0 bases and J gave up 5 bases; unmatched junction bases: 3. The CDR3 runs to 14 residues. CDR1 is LGHNA, CDR2 YNFKEQ, per germline. Here the CDR3 reads CASSQDTGEYGYTF. CDR3 in DNA: TGTGCCAGCAGCCAAGATACAGGGGAGTATGGCTACACCTTC.

The V and J genes are TRBV3-1 (or the pseudogene TRBV3-2) and TRBJ1-6; 7 nucleotides agree with TRBD1. Trimming took 3 bases from V and 0 from J; bases not matched to a gene: 2. Germline V gene data show CDR1 as LGHDT and CDR2 as YNNKEL (reference sequence). This CDR3 comprises 16 residues. CDR3 coding DNA: TGTGCCAGCAGCCAGGCAGGGGGCTCCTATAATTCACCCCTCCACTTT. Protein: CASSQAGGSYNSPLHF.

CDR3 sequence reads: CASSQDSRNTIYF. DNA for the CDR3: TGTGCCAGCAGCCAAGACTCCCGAAACACCATATATTTT. The V and J genes are TRBV4-2 and TRBJ1-3, with D uncertain. This CDR3 has 13 amino acids. V gave up 0 bases and J gave up 5 bases, with 5 bases separating them. The germline CDR1 and CDR2 sequences are LGHNA and YNFKEQ.